Sequencing of this T cell receptor (beta chain) was carried out in a study of blood T cell repertoires in COVID-19. On the study more broadly: Collection of acute and convalescent COVID-19 samples took place in the United States, Italy and Spain.

Using immunoSEQ multiplex PCR, the repertoire was profiled, and TCRdb retains in-frame clones only, with some absent. Among about 310,000 clones listed, just under 90% were seen once. Germline assignment: CDR1 LGHNA and CDR2 YSLEER. There are 16 residues in the CDR3. The junction had 7 bases not matched to a gene; V was cut back by 3 bases and J by 7 bases. Adults between about 18 and 95 years of age took part from under 30 US areas. Self-reported history from a screening survey and questionnaire set each donor's cohort. The rearrangement joins TRBV4-3 to TRBJ2-1, with 12 bases aligning to TRBD2. This TCR came from a woman in her 30s who had recovered from COVID-19. The specimen sequenced was PBMCs or T cells enriched from blood (not recorded which). CDR3 sequence (DNA): TGCGCCAGCAGCCATCTAATCGGGACTAGCGGGAATGAGCAGTTCTTC. Translation gives CASSHLIGTSGNEQFF.